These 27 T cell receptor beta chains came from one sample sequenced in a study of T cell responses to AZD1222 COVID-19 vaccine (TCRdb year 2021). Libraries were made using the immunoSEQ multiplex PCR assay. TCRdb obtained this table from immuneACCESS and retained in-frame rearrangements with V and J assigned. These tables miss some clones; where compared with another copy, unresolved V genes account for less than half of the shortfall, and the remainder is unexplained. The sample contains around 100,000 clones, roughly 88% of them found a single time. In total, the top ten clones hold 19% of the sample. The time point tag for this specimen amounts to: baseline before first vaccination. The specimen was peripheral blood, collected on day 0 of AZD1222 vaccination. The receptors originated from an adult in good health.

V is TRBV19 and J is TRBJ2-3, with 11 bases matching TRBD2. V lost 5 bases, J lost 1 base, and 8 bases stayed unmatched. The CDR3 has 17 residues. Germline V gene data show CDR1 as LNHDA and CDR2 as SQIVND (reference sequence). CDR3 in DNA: TGTGCCAGTAGTCCCTATAGCGGGAGGGCCGGCACAGATACGCAGTATTTT. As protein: CASSPYSGRAGTDTQYF.

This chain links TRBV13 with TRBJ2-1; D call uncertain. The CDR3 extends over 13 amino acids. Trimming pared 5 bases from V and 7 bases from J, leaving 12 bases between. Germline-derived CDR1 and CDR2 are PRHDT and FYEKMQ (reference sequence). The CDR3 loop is CASSTPSGNEQFF. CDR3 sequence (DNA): TGTGCCAGCAGCACCCCCTCAGGTAATGAGCAGTTCTTC.

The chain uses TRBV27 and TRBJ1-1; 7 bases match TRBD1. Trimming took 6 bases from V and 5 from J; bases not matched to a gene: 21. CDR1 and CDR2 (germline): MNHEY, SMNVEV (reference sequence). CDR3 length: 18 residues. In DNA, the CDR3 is TGTGCCAGCAGCCTATATCAACGGGACAGACTTTCAGAGACTGAAGCTTTCTTT. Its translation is CASSLYQRDRLSETEAFF.

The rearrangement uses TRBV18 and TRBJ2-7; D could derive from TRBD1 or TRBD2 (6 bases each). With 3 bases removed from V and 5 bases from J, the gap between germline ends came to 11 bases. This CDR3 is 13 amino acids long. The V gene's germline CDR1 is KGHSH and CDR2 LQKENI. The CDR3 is CASSPGGRDEQYF. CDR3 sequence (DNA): TGTGCCAGCTCACCCGGGGGCCGAGACGAGCAGTACTTC. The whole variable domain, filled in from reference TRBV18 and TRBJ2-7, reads NAGVMQNPRHLVRRRGQEARLRCSPMKGHSHVYWYRQLPEEGLKFMVYLQKENIIDESGMPKERFSAEFPKEGPSILRIQQVVRGDSAAYFCASSPGGRDEQYFGPGTRLTVT.

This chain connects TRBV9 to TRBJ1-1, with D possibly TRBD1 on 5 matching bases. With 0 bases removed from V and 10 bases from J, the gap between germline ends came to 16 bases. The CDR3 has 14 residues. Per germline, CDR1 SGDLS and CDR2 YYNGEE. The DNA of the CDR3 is TGTGCCAGCAGCGTAGGAATAGGTGGGGACGGAGCTTTCTTT. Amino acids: CASSVGIGGDGAFF. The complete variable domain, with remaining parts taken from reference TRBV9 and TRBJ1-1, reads DSGVTQTPKHLITATGQRVTLRCSPRSGDLSVYWYQQSLDQGLQFLIQYYNGEERAKGNILERFSAQQFPDLHSELNLSSLELGDSALYFCASSVGIGGDGAFFGQGTRLTVV.

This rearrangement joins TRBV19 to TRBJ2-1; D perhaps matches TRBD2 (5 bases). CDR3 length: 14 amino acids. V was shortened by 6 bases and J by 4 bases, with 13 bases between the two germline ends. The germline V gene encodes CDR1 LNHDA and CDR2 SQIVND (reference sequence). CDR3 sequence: CASSEDSMYNEQFF. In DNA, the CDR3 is TGTGCCAGTAGCGAGGACTCGATGTACAATGAGCAGTTCTTC.

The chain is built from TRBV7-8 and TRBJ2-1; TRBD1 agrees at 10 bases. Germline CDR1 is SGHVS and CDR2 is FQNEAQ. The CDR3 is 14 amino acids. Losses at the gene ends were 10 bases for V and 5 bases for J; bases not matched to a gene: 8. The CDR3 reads CATKDRGRNNEQFF. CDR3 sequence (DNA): TGTGCCACAAAAGACAGGGGGCGAAACAATGAGCAGTTCTTC.

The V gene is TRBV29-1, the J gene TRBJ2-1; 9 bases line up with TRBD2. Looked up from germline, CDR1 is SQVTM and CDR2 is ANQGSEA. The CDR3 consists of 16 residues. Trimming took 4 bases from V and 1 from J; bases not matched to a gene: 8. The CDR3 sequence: CSVGGSGRVSYNEQFF. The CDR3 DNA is TGCAGCGTTGGAGGTAGCGGGAGAGTTTCCTACAATGAGCAGTTCTTC.

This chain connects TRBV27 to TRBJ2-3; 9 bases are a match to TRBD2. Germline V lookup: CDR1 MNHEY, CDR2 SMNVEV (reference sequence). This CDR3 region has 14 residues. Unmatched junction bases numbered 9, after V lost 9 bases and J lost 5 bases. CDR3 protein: CASRRSGRVDTQYF. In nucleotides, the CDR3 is TGTGCCAGTCGACGTAGCGGGAGAGTAGATACGCAGTATTTT.

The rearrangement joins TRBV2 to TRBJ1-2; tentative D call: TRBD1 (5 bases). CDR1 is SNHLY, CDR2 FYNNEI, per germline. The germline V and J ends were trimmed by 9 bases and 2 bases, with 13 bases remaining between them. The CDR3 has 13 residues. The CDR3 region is CARTQGPNYGYTF. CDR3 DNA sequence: TGTGCCAGAACCCAGGGACCCAACTATGGCTACACCTTC.

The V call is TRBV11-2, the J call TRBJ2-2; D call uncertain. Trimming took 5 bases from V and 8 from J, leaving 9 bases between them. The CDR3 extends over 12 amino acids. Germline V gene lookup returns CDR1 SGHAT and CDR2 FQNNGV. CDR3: CASSPESGELFF. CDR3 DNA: TGTGCCAGCAGCCCAGAGTCAGGGGAGCTGTTTTTT.

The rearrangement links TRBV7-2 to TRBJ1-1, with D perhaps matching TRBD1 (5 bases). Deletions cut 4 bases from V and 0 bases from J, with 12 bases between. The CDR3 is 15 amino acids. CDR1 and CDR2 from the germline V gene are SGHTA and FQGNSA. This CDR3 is CASSSLGVLNTEAFF. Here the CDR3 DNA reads TGTGCCAGCAGCTCTCTGGGGGTCTTGAACACTGAAGCTTTCTTT.

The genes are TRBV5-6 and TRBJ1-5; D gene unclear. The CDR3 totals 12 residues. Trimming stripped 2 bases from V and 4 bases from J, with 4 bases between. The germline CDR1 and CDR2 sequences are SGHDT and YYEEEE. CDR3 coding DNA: TGTGCCAGCAGCTTTGGGAATCAGCCCCAGCATTTT. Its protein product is CASSFGNQPQHF. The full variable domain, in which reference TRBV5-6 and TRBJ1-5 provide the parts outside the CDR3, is DAGVTQSPTHLIKTRGQQVTLRCSPKSGHDTVSWYQQALGQGPQFIFQYYEEEERQRGNFPDRFSGHQFPNYSSELNVNALLLGDSALYLCASSFGNQPQHFGDGTRLSIL.

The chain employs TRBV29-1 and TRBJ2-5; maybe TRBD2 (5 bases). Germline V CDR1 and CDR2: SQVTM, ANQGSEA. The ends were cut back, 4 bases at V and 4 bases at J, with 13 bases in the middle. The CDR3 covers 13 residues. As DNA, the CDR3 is TGCAGCGTTGCCCGGAACGCGGGAGAGACCCAGTACTTC. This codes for CSVARNAGETQYF.

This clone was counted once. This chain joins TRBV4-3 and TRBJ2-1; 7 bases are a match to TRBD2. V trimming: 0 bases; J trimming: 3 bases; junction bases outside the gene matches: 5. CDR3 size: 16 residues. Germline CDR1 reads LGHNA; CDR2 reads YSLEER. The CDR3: CASSQEERENYNEQFF. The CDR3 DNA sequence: TGCGCCAGCAGCCAAGAGGAGCGGGAAAACTACAATGAGCAGTTCTTC.

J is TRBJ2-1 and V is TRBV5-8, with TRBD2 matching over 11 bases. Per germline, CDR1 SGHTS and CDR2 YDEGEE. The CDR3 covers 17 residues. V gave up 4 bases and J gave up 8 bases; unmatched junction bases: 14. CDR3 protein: CASSLGTSGALGDEQFF. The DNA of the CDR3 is TGTGCCAGCAGCCTCGGGACTAGCGGAGCCTTGGGGGATGAGCAGTTCTTC. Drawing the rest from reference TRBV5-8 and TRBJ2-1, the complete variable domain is EAGVTQSPTHLIKTRGQQATLRCSPISGHTSVYWYQQALGLGLQFLLWYDEGEERNRGNFPPRFSGRQFPNYSSELNVNALELEDSALYLCASSLGTSGALGDEQFFGPGTRLTVL.

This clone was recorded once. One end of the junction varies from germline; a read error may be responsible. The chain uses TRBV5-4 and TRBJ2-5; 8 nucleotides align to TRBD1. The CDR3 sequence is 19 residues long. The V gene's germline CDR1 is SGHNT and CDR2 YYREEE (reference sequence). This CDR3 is CASNLVGQGALLHQETQYF. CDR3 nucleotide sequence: TGTGCCAGCAACTTGGTTGGTCAGGGGGCCTTGCTCCACCAAGAGACCCAGTACTTC.

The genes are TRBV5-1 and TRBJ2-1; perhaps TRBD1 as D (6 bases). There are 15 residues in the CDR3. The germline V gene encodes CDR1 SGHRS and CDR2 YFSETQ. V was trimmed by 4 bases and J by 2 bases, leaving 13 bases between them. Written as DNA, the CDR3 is TGCGCCAGCAGCGTCCAAGGGGGAGCCTACAATGAGCAGTTCTTC. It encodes CASSVQGGAYNEQFF.

CDR3 bases: TGTGCCAGCAGCTTATATGGGAGCTCCTACGAGCAGTACTTC. Translation: CASSLYGSSYEQYF. The rearrangement joins TRBV7-9 to TRBJ2-7; possibly TRBD2 for D (5 bases). The germline CDR1 and CDR2 sequences are SEHNR and FQNEAQ (reference sequence). CDR3 length: 14 amino acids. Trimming shortened V by 2 bases and J by 0 bases, and 8 bases separated the two germline ends.

The CDR3 here is CASSFRSGDEQYF. CDR3 sequence (DNA): TGTGCCAGCAGTTTTAGGTCAGGGGACGAGCAGTACTTC. The chain recombines TRBV27 with TRBJ2-7; perhaps TRBD1 as D (6 bases). The CDR3 totals 13 residues. The germline V and J ends were trimmed by 3 bases and 5 bases, with 11 bases remaining between them. Per germline, CDR1 MNHEY and CDR2 SMNVEV (reference sequence).

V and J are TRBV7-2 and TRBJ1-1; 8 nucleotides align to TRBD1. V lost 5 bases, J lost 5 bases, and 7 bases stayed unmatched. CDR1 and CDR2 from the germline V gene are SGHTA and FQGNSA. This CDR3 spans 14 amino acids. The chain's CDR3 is CASSPTGDRTEAFF. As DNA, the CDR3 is TGTGCCAGCAGCCCGACAGGGGACAGGACTGAAGCTTTCTTT.

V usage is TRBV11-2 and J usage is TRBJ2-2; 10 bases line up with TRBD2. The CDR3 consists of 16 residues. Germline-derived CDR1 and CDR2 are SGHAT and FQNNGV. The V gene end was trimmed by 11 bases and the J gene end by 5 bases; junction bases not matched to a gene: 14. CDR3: CARPREAGGRTGELFF. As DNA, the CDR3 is TGTGCCCGACCGAGAGAAGCGGGGGGGAGGACCGGGGAGCTGTTTTTT.

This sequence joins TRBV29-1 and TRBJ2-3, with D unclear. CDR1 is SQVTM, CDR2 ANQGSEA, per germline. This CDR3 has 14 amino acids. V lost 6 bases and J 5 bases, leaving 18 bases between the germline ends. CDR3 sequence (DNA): TGCAGCGTCGGACCCCACCAACTTGGAGATACGCAGTATTTT. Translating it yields CSVGPHQLGDTQYF.

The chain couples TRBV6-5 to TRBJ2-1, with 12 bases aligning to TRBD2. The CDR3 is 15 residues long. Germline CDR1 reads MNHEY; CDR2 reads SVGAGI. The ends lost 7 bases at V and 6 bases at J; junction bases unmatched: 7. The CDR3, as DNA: TGTGCCAGCACAAGGCTAGCGGGAGGGTCCAATGAGCAGTTCTTC. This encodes CASTRLAGGSNEQFF.

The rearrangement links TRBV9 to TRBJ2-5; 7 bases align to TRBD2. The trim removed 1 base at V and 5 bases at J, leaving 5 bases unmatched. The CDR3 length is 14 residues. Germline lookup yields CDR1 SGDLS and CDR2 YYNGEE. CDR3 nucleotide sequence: TGTGCCAGCAGCGTACAGGGAGGGGTGGAGACCCAGTACTTC. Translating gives CASSVQGGVETQYF. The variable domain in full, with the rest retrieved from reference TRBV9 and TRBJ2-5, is DSGVTQTPKHLITATGQRVTLRCSPRSGDLSVYWYQQSLDQGLQFLIQYYNGEERAKGNILERFSAQQFPDLHSELNLSSLELGDSALYFCASSVQGGVETQYFGPGTRLLVL.

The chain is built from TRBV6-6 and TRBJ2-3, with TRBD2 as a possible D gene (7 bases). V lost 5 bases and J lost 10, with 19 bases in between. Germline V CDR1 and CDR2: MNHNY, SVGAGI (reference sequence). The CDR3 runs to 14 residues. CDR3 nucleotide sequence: TGTGCCAGCAGTCCCAGCGGAGGGGGGGATGCGCAGTATTTT. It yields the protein CASSPSGGGDAQYF.

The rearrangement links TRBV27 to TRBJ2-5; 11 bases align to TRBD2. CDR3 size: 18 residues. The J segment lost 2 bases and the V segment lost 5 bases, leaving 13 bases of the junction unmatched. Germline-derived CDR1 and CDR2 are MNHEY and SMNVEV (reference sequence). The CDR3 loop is CASSGWASGGRTQETQYF. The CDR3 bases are TGTGCCAGCAGTGGATGGGCTAGCGGGGGGCGAACTCAAGAGACCCAGTACTTC.